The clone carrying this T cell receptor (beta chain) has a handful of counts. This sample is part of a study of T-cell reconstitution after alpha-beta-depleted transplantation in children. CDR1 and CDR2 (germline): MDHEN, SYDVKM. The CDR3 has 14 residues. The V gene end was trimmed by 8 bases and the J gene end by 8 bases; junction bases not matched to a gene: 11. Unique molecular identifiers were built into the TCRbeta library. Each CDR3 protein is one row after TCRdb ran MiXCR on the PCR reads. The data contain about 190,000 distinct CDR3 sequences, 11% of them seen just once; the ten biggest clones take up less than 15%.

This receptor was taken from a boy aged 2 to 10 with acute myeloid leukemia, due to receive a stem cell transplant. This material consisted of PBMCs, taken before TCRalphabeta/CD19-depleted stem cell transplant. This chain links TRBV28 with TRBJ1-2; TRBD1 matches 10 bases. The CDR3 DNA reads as TGTGCCAGCTCCTTCGCGGGACAGGGGAGAGGCTACACCTTC. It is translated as CASSFAGQGRGYTF.